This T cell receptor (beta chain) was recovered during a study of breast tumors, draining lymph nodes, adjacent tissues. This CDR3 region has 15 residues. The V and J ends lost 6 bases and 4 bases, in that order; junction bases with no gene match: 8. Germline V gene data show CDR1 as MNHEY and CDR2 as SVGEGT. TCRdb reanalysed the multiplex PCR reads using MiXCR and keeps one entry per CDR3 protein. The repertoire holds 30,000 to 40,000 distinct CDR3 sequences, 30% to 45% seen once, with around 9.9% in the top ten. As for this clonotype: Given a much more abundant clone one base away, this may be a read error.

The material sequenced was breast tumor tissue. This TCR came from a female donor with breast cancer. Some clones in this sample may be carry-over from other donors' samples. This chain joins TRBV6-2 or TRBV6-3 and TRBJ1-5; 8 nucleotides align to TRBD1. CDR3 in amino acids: CASRAGQAANQPQHF. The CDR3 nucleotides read TGTGCCAGCAGGGCGGGACAGGCGGCAAATCAGCCCCAGCATTTT.